These T cell receptor beta chains were read from a single sample in a study of blood T cell repertoires in COVID-19. Sequencing was performed with immunoSEQ multiplex PCR; in TCRdb, only in-frame clones are kept and a portion is missing. The table shows more than 350,000 clones, with 88% occurring only once. The specimen was PBMCs or T cells enriched from blood (not recorded which). These receptors all come from a woman aged 18-29 years who had been exposed to COVID-19. The conserved cysteine and the conserved F or W are not part of the CDR3 here. Each record gives: D gene, J gene, V gene, CDR3 protein. D genes are given only for firm matches.

D: TRBD1; J: TRBJ1-2; V: TRBV7-9; CDR3: ASSFGYGTDYGYT
D: TRBD1; J: TRBJ2-7; V: TRBV5-1; CDR3: ASSEIQGAGYEQY
D: TRBD1; J: TRBJ2-3; V: TRBV9; CDR3: ASSVGQGNTDTQY
D: TRBD2; J: TRBJ2-3; V: TRBV19; CDR3: ASSHPGLAGGGFFTDTQY
D: TRBD1; J: TRBJ1-3; V: TRBV6-5; CDR3: ASSYNSGQGNTIY
D: TRBD2; J: TRBJ2-7; V: TRBV7-9; CDR3: ASSGTSGTPPTQY
D: TRBD2; J: TRBJ2-7; V: TRBV5-4; CDR3: ASSGIGLAGVREQY
D: NA; J: TRBJ1-3; V: TRBV6-5; CDR3: ASMLQGPSGNTIY
D: NA; J: TRBJ1-1; V: TRBV7-9; CDR3: ASSLRETEAF
D: NA; J: TRBJ2-6; V: TRBV28; CDR3: ASSPREWYGANVLT
D: NA; J: TRBJ1-3; V: TRBV28; CDR3: ASRSSLTDTIY
D: TRBD1; J: TRBJ2-1; V: TRBV4-1; CDR3: ASSLGQYNEQF
D: NA; J: TRBJ1-1; V: TRBV5-1; CDR3: ASSSRTAINTEAF
D: TRBD1; J: TRBJ1-2; V: TRBV11-2; CDR3: ASSSGQAAGYT
D: NA; J: TRBJ1-4; V: TRBV5-4; CDR3: ASSAGGVATNEKLF
D: NA; J: TRBJ2-5; V: TRBV27; CDR3: ASSLGREETQY
D: TRBD1; J: TRBJ1-6; V: TRBV7-2; CDR3: ASSFFGGTGGNSPLH
D: NA; J: TRBJ2-1; V: TRBV19; CDR3: ASSMAGSYNEQF
D: NA; J: TRBJ1-2; V: TRBV29-1; CDR3: SVGAQHRGEYT
D: NA; J: TRBJ1-4; V: TRBV12-3/TRBV12-4; CDR3: ASSSGLLKLF
D: NA; J: TRBJ1-2; V: TRBV5-1; CDR3: ASSLSTGQTNYGYT
D: TRBD1; J: TRBJ2-7; V: TRBV6-1; CDR3: ASSERDRGENEQY
D: TRBD1; J: TRBJ1-2; V: TRBV12-3/TRBV12-4; CDR3: ASSLGQVYGYT
D: TRBD2; J: TRBJ2-1; V: TRBV24-1; CDR3: ATSDRNRGLATNEQF
D: NA; J: TRBJ1-2; V: TRBV29-1; CDR3: SVELGAETYGYT
D: NA; J: TRBJ2-7; V: TRBV10-2; CDR3: ASSDRGRTFEQY
D: NA; J: TRBJ1-1; V: TRBV28; CDR3: ASSSTGLNTEAF
D: TRBD2; J: TRBJ2-7; V: TRBV4-1; CDR3: ASSQTSGLTYEQY
D: NA; J: TRBJ2-3; V: TRBV14; CDR3: ASSQVRGAVQY
D: NA; J: TRBJ2-3; V: TRBV4-1; CDR3: ASSQASLTDTQY
D: TRBD2; J: TRBJ2-1; V: TRBV10-3; CDR3: AVMTSGSPNEQF
D: NA; J: TRBJ2-4; V: TRBV6-2/TRBV6-3; CDR3: ASSSGEVNIQY
D: TRBD1; J: TRBJ1-2; V: TRBV5-4; CDR3: ASSGKDRGFGYT
D: TRBD2; J: TRBJ2-1; V: TRBV15; CDR3: ATSRVTSGGGNEQF
D: TRBD1; J: TRBJ2-5; V: TRBV29-1; CDR3: SVGGYVGQGLFKTQY
D: TRBD1; J: TRBJ2-5; V: TRBV5-1; CDR3: ASSLQGETQY
D: TRBD2; J: TRBJ2-5; V: TRBV7-2; CDR3: ASSLPGLGPQY
D: NA; J: TRBJ1-5; V: TRBV6-1; CDR3: ASSEAGLNQPQH
D: TRBD2; J: TRBJ2-3; V: TRBV6-4; CDR3: ASSDSAGGGDTQY
D: NA; J: TRBJ2-7; V: TRBV25-1; CDR3: ASSLTDRDSDEQY
D: TRBD1; J: TRBJ1-1; V: TRBV2; CDR3: ASGRDRGLTEAF